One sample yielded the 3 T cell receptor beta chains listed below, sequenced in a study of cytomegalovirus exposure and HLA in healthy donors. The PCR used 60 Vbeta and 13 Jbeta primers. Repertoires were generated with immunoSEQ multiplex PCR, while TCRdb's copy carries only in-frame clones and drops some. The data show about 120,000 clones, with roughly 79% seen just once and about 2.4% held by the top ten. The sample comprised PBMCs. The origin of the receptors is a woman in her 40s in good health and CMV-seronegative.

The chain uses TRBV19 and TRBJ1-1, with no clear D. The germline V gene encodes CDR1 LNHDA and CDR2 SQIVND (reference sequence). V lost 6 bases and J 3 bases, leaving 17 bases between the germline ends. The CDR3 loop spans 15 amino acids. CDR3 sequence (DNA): TGTGCCAGTAGCCAAGAGACTCTCGGGGACACTGAAGCTTTCTTT. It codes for CASSQETLGDTEAFF.

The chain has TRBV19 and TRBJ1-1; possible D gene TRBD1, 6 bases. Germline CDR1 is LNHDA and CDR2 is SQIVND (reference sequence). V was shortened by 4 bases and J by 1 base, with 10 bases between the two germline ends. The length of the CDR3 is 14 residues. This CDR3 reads CASSRQAPNTEAFF. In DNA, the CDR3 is TGTGCCAGTAGTAGACAGGCCCCGAACACTGAAGCTTTCTTT.

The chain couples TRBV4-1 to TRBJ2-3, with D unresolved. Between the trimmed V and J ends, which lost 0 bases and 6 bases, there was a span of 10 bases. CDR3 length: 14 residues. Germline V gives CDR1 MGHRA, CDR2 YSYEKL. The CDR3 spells CASSQDPQRDTQYF. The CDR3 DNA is TGCGCCAGCAGCCAAGATCCCCAGCGCGATACGCAGTATTTT.